A selection of T cell receptor beta chains follows, all from one sample in a study of T-cell memory formation after mild COVID-19. TCRdb itself ran the 5' RACE reads through MiXCR, one entry per CDR3 protein. Of about 390,000 distinct CDR3 sequences in the sample, 15% to 20% were seen once. The specimen was PBMCs or a T cell subset sorted from them (not recorded which). The receptors originated from a man between 18 and 29 years old who had mild COVID-19 (a few samples of this study predate the infection). Cell type and time point are not known. Each CDR3 is given with its conserved first and last residue. The order of the fields is V gene, CDR3 protein.

TRBV6-4,CASSTGPTDTQYF
TRBV14,CASSAPDSRREYF
TRBV5-1,CASSVMGTATEAFF
TRBV5-1,CASSSPTGDSYNEQFF
TRBV19,CASSISRQKNTEAFF
TRBV5-5,CASSPHWTGGVTEAFF
TRBV5-1,CASSGQGAEAFF
TRBV20-1,CSALGQAEAFF
TRBV3-1,CASSQDPEQGTHGYTF
TRBV28,CASSTSVDRFYGYTF
TRBV10-3,CAISAGVSGKNIQYF
TRBV11-2,CASITGGWDEQFF
TRBV13,CASSLARGLSYEQYF
TRBV20-1,CSARLRNQPQHF
TRBV10-3,CAISDRPYTDTQYF
TRBV7-2,CASSTGADYSNQPQHF
TRBV7-2,CASSPRINNSPLHF
TRBV6-2/TRBV6-3,CASSYSGFAEAFF
TRBV9,CASTRVPNTEAFF
TRBV12-3/TRBV12-4,CASSFGQLMNTEAFF
TRBV4-1,CASSQTDYQTQYF
TRBV7-9,CASSLGGGAARPQETQYF
TRBV30,CAWSVLPKTSGNTIYF
TRBV4-3,CASSQEDRYQETQYF
TRBV20-1,CSARSGQAYEQYF
TRBV20-1,CSARDGKGSEAFF
TRBV18,CASSPTASSYEQYF
TRBV12-3/TRBV12-4,CASTYVLGERMYF
TRBV6-1,CASRNRDRGDYGYTF
TRBV28,CASSLRERPQLFF
TRBV29-1,CSVAHRRTTDTQYF
TRBV4-3,CASSQETPQEFPYGYTF
TRBV6-5,CASSNAGAGYEAFF
TRBV20-1,CSASRGRLSDTQYF
TRBV12-3/TRBV12-4,CASSFVLTGELFF
TRBV7-9,CASSLAPDSEAFF
TRBV20-1,CSARDILSAEQYF